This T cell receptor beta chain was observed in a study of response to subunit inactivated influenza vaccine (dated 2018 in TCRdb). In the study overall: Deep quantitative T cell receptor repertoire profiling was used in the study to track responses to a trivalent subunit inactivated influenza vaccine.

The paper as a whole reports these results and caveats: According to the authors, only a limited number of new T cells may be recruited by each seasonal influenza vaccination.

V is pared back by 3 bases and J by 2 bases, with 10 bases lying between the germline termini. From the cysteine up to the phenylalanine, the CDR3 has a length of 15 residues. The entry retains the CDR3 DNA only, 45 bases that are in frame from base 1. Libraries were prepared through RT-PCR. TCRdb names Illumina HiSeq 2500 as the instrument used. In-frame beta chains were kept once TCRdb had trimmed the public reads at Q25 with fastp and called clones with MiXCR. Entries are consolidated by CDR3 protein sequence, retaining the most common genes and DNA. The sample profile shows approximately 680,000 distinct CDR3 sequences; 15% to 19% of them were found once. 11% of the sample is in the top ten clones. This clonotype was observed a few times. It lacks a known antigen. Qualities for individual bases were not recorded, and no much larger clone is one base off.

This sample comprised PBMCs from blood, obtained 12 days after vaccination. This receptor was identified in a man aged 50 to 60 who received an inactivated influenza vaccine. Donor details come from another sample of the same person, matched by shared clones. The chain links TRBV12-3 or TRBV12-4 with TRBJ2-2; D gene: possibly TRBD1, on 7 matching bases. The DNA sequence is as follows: TGTGCCAGCAGTTTTCAGGGGGGTAACACCGGGGAGCTGTTTTTT. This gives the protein CASSFQGGNTGELFF.